This is a list of T cell receptor beta chains from one sample in a study of cytomegalovirus exposure and HLA in healthy donors. Produced via immunoSEQ multiplex PCR; TCRdb's table is partial and in-frame only. Of around 150,000 clones in the sample, around 9% were seen once. The sequencing input was PBMCs. These receptor sequences come from a woman aged 40 to 50 in good health and CMV-seropositive. The CDR3 runs from the conserved cysteine through the conserved F or W. The order of the fields is V gene, D gene, J gene, clone size, CDR3 protein, CDR3 DNA. D genes are given only for firm matches. For some rows the clone size is stated as once, few or many, or as a class when expanded; others skip it.

v_call: TRBV5-1
d_call: .
j_call: TRBJ1-1
clone_size: few
cdr3_aa: CASRLGSGDTEAFF
cdr3_nt: TGCGCCAGCAGACTCGGCTCCGGGGACACTGAAGCTTTCTTT

v_call: TRBV7-2
d_call: .
j_call: TRBJ1-5
clone_size: .
cdr3_aa: CASSLIAGAQPQHF
cdr3_nt: TGTGCCAGCAGCTTAATTGCAGGGGCCCAGCCCCAGCATTTT

v_call: TRBV9
d_call: TRBD1
j_call: TRBJ1-2
clone_size: .
cdr3_aa: CASSAGQGNYGYTF
cdr3_nt: TGTGCCAGCAGCGCCGGACAGGGTAACTATGGCTACACCTTC

v_call: TRBV5-1
d_call: TRBD2
j_call: TRBJ2-2
clone_size: .
cdr3_aa: CASSSGAGANTGELFF
cdr3_nt: TGCGCCAGCAGTTCCGGAGCGGGGGCGAACACCGGGGAGCTGTTTTTT

v_call: TRBV7-3
d_call: TRBD2
j_call: TRBJ2-1
clone_size: few
cdr3_aa: CASSLGAGNEQFF
cdr3_nt: TGTGCCAGCAGCTTAGGAGCGGGGAATGAGCAGTTCTTC

v_call: TRBV5-1
d_call: .
j_call: TRBJ2-7
clone_size: .
cdr3_aa: CASTIYGGAGEQYF
cdr3_nt: TGCGCCAGCACCATTTATGGGGGGGCCGGGGAGCAGTACTTC

v_call: TRBV6-6
d_call: .
j_call: TRBJ2-2
clone_size: .
cdr3_aa: CASSYPRRGNTGELFF
cdr3_nt: TGTGCCAGCAGTTACCCGCGGAGGGGGAACACCGGGGAGCTGTTTTTT

v_call: TRBV6-5
d_call: .
j_call: TRBJ1-2
clone_size: few
cdr3_aa: CAAWTPSKGNYGYTF
cdr3_nt: TGTGCCGCTTGGACACCCTCAAAGGGTAACTATGGCTACACCTTC

v_call: TRBV5-4
d_call: TRBD1
j_call: TRBJ1-2
clone_size: few
cdr3_aa: CASSLPGQGFGYTF
cdr3_nt: TGTGCCAGCAGTCTGCCGGGACAGGGTTTCGGCTACACCTTC

v_call: TRBV5-1
d_call: .
j_call: TRBJ1-2
clone_size: few
cdr3_aa: CASTDGARQENWSGYTF
cdr3_nt: TGCGCCAGCACGGATGGGGCTCGGCAGGAGAATTGGAGTGGCTACACCTTC

v_call: TRBV18
d_call: .
j_call: TRBJ2-7
clone_size: few
cdr3_aa: CASSPILGDEQYF
cdr3_nt: TGTGCCAGCTCCCCCATTTTAGGGGACGAGCAGTACTTC

v_call: TRBV5-1
d_call: TRBD1
j_call: TRBJ1-4
clone_size: few
cdr3_aa: CASSLATGQLNEKLFF
cdr3_nt: TGCGCCAGCAGCTTGGCCACGGGACAGCTTAATGAAAAACTGTTTTTT

v_call: TRBV19
d_call: .
j_call: TRBJ1-6
clone_size: .
cdr3_aa: CASSIATGKDSPLHF
cdr3_nt: TGTGCCAGTAGTATAGCAACAGGGAAGGATTCACCCCTCCACTTT

v_call: TRBV9
d_call: TRBD1
j_call: TRBJ2-7
clone_size: few
cdr3_aa: CASSVGQGPYEQYF
cdr3_nt: TGTGCCAGCAGCGTAGGACAGGGGCCCTACGAGCAGTACTTC

v_call: TRBV7-3
d_call: .
j_call: TRBJ2-7
clone_size: .
cdr3_aa: CASSVMEGGEQYF
cdr3_nt: TGTGCCAGCAGCGTTATGGAGGGTGGCGAGCAGTACTTC

v_call: TRBV7-6
d_call: .
j_call: TRBJ2-5
clone_size: .
cdr3_aa: CASSLGGQFQETQYF
cdr3_nt: TGTGCCAGCAGCTTAGGAGGACAGTTCCAAGAGACCCAGTACTTC

v_call: TRBV7-8
d_call: .
j_call: TRBJ1-4
clone_size: .
cdr3_aa: CASSFRRRIGEKLFF
cdr3_nt: TGTGCCAGCAGCTTTAGGAGGCGGATCGGGGAAAAACTGTTTTTT

v_call: TRBV10-3
d_call: TRBD1
j_call: TRBJ1-1
clone_size: few
cdr3_aa: CAINGGTGDTEAFF
cdr3_nt: TGTGCCATCAACGGAGGGACAGGGGACACTGAAGCTTTCTTT

v_call: TRBV10-3
d_call: TRBD1
j_call: TRBJ2-7
clone_size: few
cdr3_aa: CAIQTGTDTYEQYF
cdr3_nt: TGTGCCATACAAACCGGGACAGATACCTACGAGCAGTACTTC

v_call: TRBV7-2
d_call: .
j_call: TRBJ1-6
clone_size: few
cdr3_aa: CASSLLQVSSPLHF
cdr3_nt: TGTGCCAGCAGCTTACTGCAGGTATCTTCACCCCTCCACTTT

v_call: TRBV5-1
d_call: .
j_call: TRBJ2-3
clone_size: .
cdr3_aa: CASSLVTADTDTQYF
cdr3_nt: TGCGCCAGCAGCTTGGTCACAGCCGACACAGATACGCAGTATTTT

v_call: TRBV10-1
d_call: TRBD1
j_call: TRBJ2-1
clone_size: .
cdr3_aa: CASSEGSDRGVRNEQFF
cdr3_nt: TGCGCCAGCAGTGAAGGTTCGGACAGGGGGGTCAGAAATGAGCAGTTCTTC